This T cell receptor (beta chain) was obtained from a study of T cell responses to AZD1222 COVID-19 vaccine. Whole-study findings and limits: The peak T cell response came first, and repertoires were sampled only after it. When two AZD1222 doses had been given, Spike-specific TCR breadth and depth rose. Per reports, nearly half of all spike-specific TCRs target regions that are unmutated in variants.

As regards this clone: Its antigen remains unknown.

The CDR3 is made up of 13 amino acids. V lost 5 bases and J 5 bases, leaving 13 bases between the germline ends. Germline V lookup: CDR1 SEHNR, CDR2 FQNEAQ (reference sequence). Assay used: immunoSEQ multiplex PCR; TCRdb lists only in-frame clones, some missing. The sample has approximately 80,000 clones, approximately 91% seen once. The source material was peripheral blood, sampled on day 0 of MenACWY control vaccination. The source is an adult in good health. This chain links TRBV7-9 with TRBJ2-7; D may be TRBD1 (6 bases). The CDR3 sequence is CASSNSGHHEQYF. For the CDR3, the DNA is TGTGCCAGCAGCAACTCGGGACACCACGAGCAGTACTTC.